This T cell receptor (beta chain) was sequenced for a study of TIL therapy for anti-PD-1-resistant metastatic lung cancer. For the study at large: Median tumor PD-L1 proportion score was roughly 5.5%. Tumors carried a median roughly 1.5 non-synonymous mutations per megabase. Most patients had lung adenocarcinoma.

Per the germline V gene, CDR1 is SGHVS and CDR2 is FQNEAQ. This CDR3 comprises 15 residues. Deletions cut 5 bases from V and 1 base from J, with 14 bases between. Time point denoted: pre-treatment sample, taken before nivolumab and TIL therapy. The libraries were made with immunoSEQ v3. Each library reached about 2.1 million read pairs, or 5-6 million at deep level. Data came from immunoSEQ multiplex PCR; TCRdb stores just in-frame clones and leaves some out. The data contain some 60,000 clones, around 67% of them seen just once; the ten biggest clones take up 1.5% to 2%. J is TRBJ2-5 and V is TRBV7-8; D unresolved. This TCR came from a person aged 25 to 79 with non-small cell lung cancer. The sequencing here drew on blood, taken at baseline. CDR3 loop: CASSIRNAGQETQYF. In DNA form, the CDR3 reads TGTGCCAGCAGCATCCGAAACGCCGGCCAAGAGACCCAGTACTTC.